This T cell receptor (beta chain) was identified during a study of T-cell reconstitution after alpha-beta-depleted transplantation in children. The table lists this clonotype with many counts. The library targeted TCRbeta and was prepared with unique molecular identifiers. TCRdb re-called the PCR reads with MiXCR, one entry per CDR3 protein. The table has around 340,000 distinct CDR3 sequences, approximately 12% seen once. The clonotype comes from a human donor who donated a stem cell graft to a child with Fanconi anemia. Sequenced material: PBMCs, taken from the stem cell graft.

CDR3 nucleotide sequence: TGTGCCAGCAGTATCCCTGGGGAATGGTTCTTC. It yields the protein CASSIPGEWFF. J is TRBJ2-1 and V is TRBV2, with D unresolved. The V end lost 5 bases, the J end lost 15 bases, and 14 bases lay between the germline ends. Germline CDR1 is SNHLY and CDR2 is FYNNEI. The CDR3 loop spans 11 amino acids.